This T cell receptor beta chain was obtained from a study of T-cell memory formation after mild COVID-19. This CDR3 region has 14 residues. Germline V gene sequence: CDR1 SNHLY, CDR2 FYNNEI. Trimming pared 2 bases from V and 2 bases from J, leaving 9 bases between. Study-level results: Contracting clones from day 15 to 85 showed balanced CD4/CD8; later expanders favored CD4+.

This clonotype was found many times. No antigen is known for it. TCRdb called the 5' RACE reads again in MiXCR, with one record for every CDR3 protein. The repertoire consists of hundreds of thousands of distinct CDR3 sequences, with more than 20% occurring once and the leading ten covering roughly 8.7%. Source material: PBMCs or a T cell subset sorted from them (not recorded which). This clonotype was obtained from an adult woman who had mild COVID-19 (a few samples of this study predate the infection). Cell type and time point are not known. V and J are TRBV2 and TRBJ1-2; maybe TRBD1 (5 bases). Written as DNA, the CDR3 is TGTGCCAGCAGTGAATTAGGGACCAACTATGGCTACACCTTC. This encodes CASSELGTNYGYTF. Combining the CDR3 with reference TRBV2 and TRBJ1-2 gives the whole variable domain EPEVTQTPSHQVTQMGQEVILRCVPISNHLYFYWYRQILGQKVEFLVSFYNNEISEKSEIFDDQFSVERPDGSNFTLKIRSTKLEDSAMYFCASSELGTNYGYTFGSGTRLTVV.